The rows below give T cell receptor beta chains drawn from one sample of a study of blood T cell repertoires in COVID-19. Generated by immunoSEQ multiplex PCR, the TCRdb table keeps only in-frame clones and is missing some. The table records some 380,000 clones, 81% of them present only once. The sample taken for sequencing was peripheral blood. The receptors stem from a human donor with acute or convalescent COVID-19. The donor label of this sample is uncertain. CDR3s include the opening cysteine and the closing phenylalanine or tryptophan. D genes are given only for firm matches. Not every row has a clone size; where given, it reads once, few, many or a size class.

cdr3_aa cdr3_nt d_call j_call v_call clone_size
CASSAPGRTYNEQFF TGTGCCAGCAGCGCCCCTGGGAGAACTTACAATGAGCAGTTCTTC NA TRBJ2-1 TRBV7-2 NA
CASSISGLLRQPQHF TGTGCCAGTAGTATCTCAGGGCTCCTTAGGCAGCCCCAGCATTTT NA TRBJ1-5 TRBV19 NA
CASSEGWGTQGEDEKLFF TGTGCCAGCAGTGAAGGATGGGGGACCCAGGGGGAGGATGAAAAACTGTTTTTT TRBD1 TRBJ1-4 TRBV25-1 NA
CASGAFLYEQYF TGTGCTAGTGGTGCCTTCCTATACGAGCAGTACTTC NA TRBJ2-7 TRBV12-5 once
CASGRQGLTGELFF TGCGCCAGCGGTAGACAGGGGCTCACCGGGGAGCTGTTTTTT TRBD1 TRBJ2-2 TRBV10-1 NA
CASSGTPFRNEQFF TGTGCCAGTTCGGGGACTCCATTCCGCAATGAGCAGTTCTTC NA TRBJ2-1 TRBV19 NA
CASSHPGQGSTEAFF TGTGCCAGCAGCCACCCGGGACAGGGGAGCACTGAAGCTTTCTTT TRBD1 TRBJ1-1 TRBV14 many
CASSLRGPDSGGADTQYF TGCGCCAGCAGCTTGCGGGGCCCCGATAGCGGGGGGGCAGATACGCAGTATTTT TRBD2 TRBJ2-3 TRBV5-1 NA
CASSLLAISGNTIYF TGTGCCAGCAGCTTGCTAGCCATCTCTGGAAACACCATATATTTT NA TRBJ1-3 TRBV7-9 NA
CASSEPGGRFLETQYF TGTGCCAGCAGTGAACCAGGAGGCCGGTTTTTGGAGACCCAGTACTTC NA TRBJ2-5 TRBV6-1 NA
CASSPRGGEQPQHF TGTGCCAGCTCACCACGAGGGGGCGAACAGCCCCAGCATTTT TRBD1 TRBJ1-5 TRBV18 NA
CASRGVANYGYTF TGTGCCAGCAGGGGAGTTGCTAACTATGGCTACACCTTC NA TRBJ1-2 TRBV2 once
CASSPTSIQGYYGYTF TGTGCCAGCTCACCGACAAGCATACAGGGATACTATGGCTACACCTTC NA TRBJ1-2 TRBV18 NA
CASRMPGQGYGYTF TGTGCCAGCAGAATGCCGGGACAGGGATATGGCTACACCTTC TRBD1 TRBJ1-2 TRBV6-5 NA
CASSPPDRVGNGYTF TGTGCCAGCAGTCCCCCGGACAGGGTTGGAAATGGCTACACCTTC TRBD1 TRBJ1-2 TRBV28 many
CASSLIGAVALPGAFF TGTGCCAGCAGTTTAATCGGAGCGGTCGCTCTCCCGGGAGCTTTCTTT NA TRBJ1-1 TRBV27 NA
CATSRRSLGSLNEQFF TGTGCCACCAGCAGGCGGTCACTAGGGTCCCTCAATGAGCAGTTCTTC NA TRBJ2-1 TRBV15 NA
CATSRDQYQPQHF TGTGCCACCAGCAGAGATCAATATCAGCCCCAGCATTTT NA TRBJ1-5 TRBV15 NA
CASSATSTGELFF TGTGCCAGCAGTGCCACATCGACCGGGGAGCTGTTTTTT NA TRBJ2-2 TRBV6-4 many
CASSPPLREQYF TGTGCCAGCTCACCACCGTTGCGGGAGCAGTACTTC NA TRBJ2-7 TRBV18 NA
CASSYSRPLGTEAFF TGTGCCAGCAGTTACTCGAGGCCCCTCGGCACTGAAGCTTTCTTT NA TRBJ1-1 TRBV6-6 NA
CSVTGTLTGELFF TGCAGCGTCACCGGGACTTTGACCGGGGAGCTGTTTTTT NA TRBJ2-2 TRBV29-1 once
CASTTGDYGYTF TGCGCCAGCACGACCGGGGACTATGGCTACACCTTC NA TRBJ1-2 TRBV5-1 NA
CASSRSQGQPQHF TGTGCCAGCAGCCGATCTCAGGGTCAGCCCCAGCATTTT NA TRBJ1-5 TRBV5-6 once
CASSTGQGGSGANVLTF TGTGCCAGTAGTACGGGACAGGGGGGCTCTGGGGCCAACGTCCTGACTTTC TRBD1 TRBJ2-6 TRBV19 NA
CASSPLKLAGADTQYF TGTGCCAGCTCACCATTGAAACTAGCGGGAGCTGATACGCAGTATTTT TRBD2 TRBJ2-3 TRBV18 NA
CASSPRLAGGSHNEQFF TGTGCCAGCAGTCCTCGACTAGCGGGAGGTTCCCACAATGAGCAGTTCTTC TRBD2 TRBJ2-1 TRBV6-4 NA
CASSLVVWDTSNYGYTF TGTGCCAGCAGCTTAGTGGTGTGGGACACTTCTAACTATGGCTACACCTTC NA TRBJ1-2 TRBV11-2 NA
CASSHLALAGGSQETQYF TGTGCCAGCAGCCATCTTGCCCTAGCGGGGGGCTCTCAAGAGACCCAGTACTTC TRBD2 TRBJ2-5 TRBV3-1/TRBV3-2 NA
CASGGWTSETQYF TGTGCCAGCGGGGGGTGGACTTCCGAGACCCAGTACTTC TRBD2 TRBJ2-5 TRBV19 NA
CASSIDRSGRAGEFF TGTGCCAGTAGTATAGATAGGAGCGGGAGGGCCGGAGAGTTCTTC TRBD2 TRBJ2-1 TRBV19 once
CASSLGGSVDNQPQHF TGTGCCAGCAGCCTCGGGGGTTCGGTCGACAATCAGCCCCAGCATTTT NA TRBJ1-5 TRBV28 NA
CSVQEQLYNEQFF TGCAGCGTACAGGAGCAGCTTTACAATGAGCAGTTCTTC NA TRBJ2-1 TRBV29-1 once
CASSPRGGGNFGAFF TGTGCCAGCAGCCCCCGCGGTGGGGGCAATTTTGGAGCTTTCTTT NA TRBJ1-1 TRBV5-4 NA
CASSTIAGDTYEQYF TGTGCCAGCAGTACGATAGCGGGGGACACCTACGAGCAGTACTTC TRBD2 TRBJ2-7 TRBV28 NA
CASTAQYTDTQYF TGTGCCAGCACTGCTCAGTACACAGATACGCAGTATTTT NA TRBJ2-3 TRBV2 few
CAWSVLAGGKTQYF TGTGCCTGGAGTGTTTTAGCGGGGGGAAAGACCCAGTACTTC TRBD2 TRBJ2-5 TRBV30 NA
CASSQDYLAGVSYEQYF TGCGCCAGCAGCCAAGATTATCTAGCGGGGGTCTCCTACGAGCAGTACTTC TRBD2 TRBJ2-7 TRBV4-1 NA
CARRTGGWTEAFF TGTGCCAGGAGGACCGGGGGGTGGACTGAAGCTTTCTTT NA TRBJ1-1 TRBV2 NA
CASRNHRGSEAFF TGTGCCAGCCGAAACCACAGGGGTTCAGAAGCTTTCTTT TRBD1 TRBJ1-1 TRBV6-5 few
CASSKDRFYSSSYNEQFF TGTGCCAGTAGTAAGGACAGGTTCTACTCAAGCTCCTACAATGAGCAGTTCTTC TRBD1 TRBJ2-1 TRBV19 NA
CASRQRQGAGSPLHF TGTGCCAGCAGACAACGACAGGGGGCAGGTTCACCCCTCCACTTT TRBD1 TRBJ1-6 TRBV11-2 few
CATSGGGDEKLFF TGTGCCACCAGTGGAGGGGGGGATGAAAAACTGTTTTTT NA TRBJ1-4 TRBV24-1 NA
CASSLSGALGYGYTF TGCGCCAGCAGCTTGTCGGGTGCCCTGGGCTATGGCTACACCTTC NA TRBJ1-2 TRBV5-1 NA
CASSPPGRVEKLFF TGTGCCAGCAGCCCCCCCGGGAGGGTAGAAAAACTGTTTTTT NA TRBJ1-4 TRBV7-8 NA
CAWVGHYEQYF TGTGCCTGGGTCGGTCACTACGAGCAGTACTTC NA TRBJ2-7 TRBV30 NA
CASSTPGRGTEAFF TGTGCCAGTAGTACCCCAGGGCGGGGCACTGAAGCTTTCTTT NA TRBJ1-1 TRBV19 NA
CATQGQGVSYEKLFF TGTGCCACACAAGGACAGGGGGTCTCGTATGAAAAACTGTTTTTT TRBD1 TRBJ1-4 TRBV28 NA
CASSLGTFSYEQYF TGTGCCAGCAGCTTAGGGACTTTCTCATACGAGCAGTACTTC NA TRBJ2-7 TRBV11-2 NA
CASSHLGGFYGYTF TGTGCCAGCAGCCACTTAGGAGGGTTCTATGGCTACACCTTC NA TRBJ1-2 TRBV7-8 NA
CASSTGQSGYTF TGTGCCAGCTCCACGGGACAATCGGGCTACACCTTC NA TRBJ1-2 TRBV6-5 NA
CASSFLWSSEQYF TGTGCCAGCAGCTTCTTATGGAGTTCCGAGCAGTACTTC NA TRBJ2-7 TRBV7-2 NA
CASSLGRTEAFF TGTGCCAGCAGCTTAGGTCGGACTGAAGCTTTCTTT NA TRBJ1-1 TRBV7-9 NA
CASTKTQVSNQPQHF TGTGCCAGTACGAAGACACAAGTTAGCAATCAGCCCCAGCATTTT NA TRBJ1-5 TRBV19 NA
CASSDSRVTGYSPLHF TGTGCCAGCAGTGACTCGAGAGTGACAGGGTATTCACCCCTCCACTTT TRBD1 TRBJ1-6 TRBV6-4 NA
CASTRTSGRRGKGNEQFF TGTGCCAGCACCCGGACTAGCGGGAGGAGGGGGAAGGGCAATGAGCAGTTCTTC TRBD2 TRBJ2-1 TRBV5-4 few
CASSFSDRRVYEQYF TGTGCCAGCAGCTTCTCGGACAGGAGGGTCTACGAGCAGTACTTC NA TRBJ2-7 TRBV5-6 NA
CASSRTWDLIGETQYF TGTGCCAGCTCACGAACCTGGGACTTGATAGGAGAGACCCAGTACTTC NA TRBJ2-5 TRBV18 NA
CASSPNTGREQYF TGTGCCAGCTCACCCAACACAGGGCGAGAGCAGTACTTC NA TRBJ2-7 TRBV18 few